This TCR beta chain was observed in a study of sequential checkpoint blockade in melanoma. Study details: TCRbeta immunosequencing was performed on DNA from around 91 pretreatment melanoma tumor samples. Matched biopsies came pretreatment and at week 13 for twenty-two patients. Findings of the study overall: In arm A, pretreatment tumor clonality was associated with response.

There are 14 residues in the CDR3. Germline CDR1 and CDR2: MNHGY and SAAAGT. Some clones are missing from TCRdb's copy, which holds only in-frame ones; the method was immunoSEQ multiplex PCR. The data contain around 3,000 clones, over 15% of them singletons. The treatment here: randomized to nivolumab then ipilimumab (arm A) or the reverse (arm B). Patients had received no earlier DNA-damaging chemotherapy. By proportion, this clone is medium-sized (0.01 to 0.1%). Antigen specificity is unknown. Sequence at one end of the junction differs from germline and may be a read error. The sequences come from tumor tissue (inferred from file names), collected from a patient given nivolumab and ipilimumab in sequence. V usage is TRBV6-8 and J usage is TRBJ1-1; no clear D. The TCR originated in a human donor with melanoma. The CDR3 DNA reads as TGTGCCATCAGTGCGAGCTCCGGGAGCGCTGAAGCTTTCTTT. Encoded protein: CAISASSGSAEAFF.